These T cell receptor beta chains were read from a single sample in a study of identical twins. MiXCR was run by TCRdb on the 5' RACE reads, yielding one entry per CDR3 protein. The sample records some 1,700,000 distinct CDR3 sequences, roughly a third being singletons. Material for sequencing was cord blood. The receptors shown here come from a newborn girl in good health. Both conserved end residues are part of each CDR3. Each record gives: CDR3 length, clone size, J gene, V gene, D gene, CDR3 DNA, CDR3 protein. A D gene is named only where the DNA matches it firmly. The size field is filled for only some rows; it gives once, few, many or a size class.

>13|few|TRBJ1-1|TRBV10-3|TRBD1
TGTGCCATCAGGGAACAGGGGGGAACTGAAGCTTTCTTT
CAIREQGGTEAFF
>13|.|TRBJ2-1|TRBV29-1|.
TGCAGCGTTCACAGCGTTCGCGGGGATGAGCAGTTCTTC
CSVHSVRGDEQFF
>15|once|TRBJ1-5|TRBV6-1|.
TGTGCCAGCAGTGAAATGTTCAGGGCCAATCAGCCCCAGCATTTT
CASSEMFRANQPQHF
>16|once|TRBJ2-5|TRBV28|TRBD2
TGTGCCACTGTCCGACTAGCGGGAGCATTCCAGGAGACCCAGTACTTC
CATVRLAGAFQETQYF
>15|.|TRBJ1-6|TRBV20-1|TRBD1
TGCAGTGCTAACCCGACAGGGGACTATAATTCACCCCTCCACTTT
CSANPTGDYNSPLHF
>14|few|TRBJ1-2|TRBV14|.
TGTGCCAGCAGCCAAATGCCCAGGGGCTATGGCTACACCTTC
CASSQMPRGYGYTF
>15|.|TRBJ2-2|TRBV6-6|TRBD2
TGTGCCAGCAGACTACTAGCGGGGGACACCGGGGAGCTGTTTTTT
CASRLLAGDTGELFF
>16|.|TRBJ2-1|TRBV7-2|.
TGTGCCAGCAGCTTAGTCAGTTCAATGGGGTTCAATGAGCAGTTCTTC
CASSLVSSMGFNEQFF
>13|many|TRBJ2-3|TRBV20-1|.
TGCAGTGCTAGACCGCCGACCACAGATACGCAGTATTTT
CSARPPTTDTQYF
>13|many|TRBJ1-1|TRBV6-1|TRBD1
TGTGCCAGCAGTGAGGACAGGGACACTGAAGCTTTCTTT
CASSEDRDTEAFF
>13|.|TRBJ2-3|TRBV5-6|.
TGTGCCAGCAGCTCGGGGGCCCCAGATACGCAGTATTTT
CASSSGAPDTQYF
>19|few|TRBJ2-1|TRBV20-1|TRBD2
TGCAGTGCTAGAGATCCGAGACCGATCTTAGCGGGGGGGACGAATGAGCAGTTCTTC
CSARDPRPILAGGTNEQFF
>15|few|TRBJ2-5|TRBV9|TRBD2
TGTGCCAGCAGCGCCGTAGCGGGAGGCAGGGAGACCCAGTACTTC
CASSAVAGGRETQYF
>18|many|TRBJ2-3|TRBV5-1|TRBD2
TGCGCCAGCAGCTTGGGAACACTAGCGGCGAGGTCGGCAGATACGCAGTATTTT
CASSLGTLAARSADTQYF
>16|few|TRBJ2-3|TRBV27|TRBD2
TGTGCCAGCAGTCCTAATCTAGCGGGGGCCACAGATACGCAGTATTTT
CASSPNLAGATDTQYF
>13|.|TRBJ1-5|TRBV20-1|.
TGCAGTGCTAGACCAGGGGACTGGCAGCCCCAGCATTTT
CSARPGDWQPQHF
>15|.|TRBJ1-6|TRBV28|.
TGTGCCAGCAGTTTCCGGGGGGCTCGGAATTCACCCCTCCACTTT
CASSFRGARNSPLHF
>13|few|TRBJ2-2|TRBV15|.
TGTGCCACCAGCAGAAACCGGAACGGGGAGCTGTTTTTT
CATSRNRNGELFF
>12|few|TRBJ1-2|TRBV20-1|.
TGCAGTGCTAGGGTCAGACAGGTTGGCTACACCTTC
CSARVRQVGYTF
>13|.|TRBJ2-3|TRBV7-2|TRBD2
TGTGCCAGCAGCTTAAGCGGGAGGTGGACGCAGTATTTT
CASSLSGRWTQYF
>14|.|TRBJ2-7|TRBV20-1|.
TGCAGTGCTAGCGGTCAGGTCTTCTCCTACGAGCAGTACTTC
CSASGQVFSYEQYF
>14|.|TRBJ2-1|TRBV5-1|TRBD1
TGCGCCAGCAGCTTGGCGGGACAGGGCGAAGAGCAGTTCTTC
CASSLAGQGEEQFF
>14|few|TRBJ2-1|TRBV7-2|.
TGTGCCAGCAGCTTAGTGGGAGAGTACAATGAGCAGTTCTTC
CASSLVGEYNEQFF
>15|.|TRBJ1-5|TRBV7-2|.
TGTGCCAGCAGCGGGGTGGGGGGAAGCAATCAGCCCCAGCATTTT
CASSGVGGSNQPQHF
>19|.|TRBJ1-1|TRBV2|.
TGTGCCAGCAGTGAAGCGCTTCATCTGAGGGCAGGGAGTCGGACTGAAGCTTTCTTT
CASSEALHLRAGSRTEAFF
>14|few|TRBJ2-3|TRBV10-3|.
TGTGCCATCAGTGCGAGACACGAAGAGGATACGCAGTATTTT
CAISARHEEDTQYF
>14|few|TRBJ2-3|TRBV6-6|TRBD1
TGTGCCAGCAGCCTCCGGGACAGGCCAGATACGCAGTATTTT
CASSLRDRPDTQYF
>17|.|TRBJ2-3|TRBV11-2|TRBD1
TGTGCCAGCAGCTTAGGCCCCGGGGCAGGGGGTACAGATACGCAGTATTTT
CASSLGPGAGGTDTQYF
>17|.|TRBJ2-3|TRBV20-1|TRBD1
TGCAGTGCTAGACGTACTTCCGGGACAGGGGGCCCAGATACGCAGTATTTT
CSARRTSGTGGPDTQYF
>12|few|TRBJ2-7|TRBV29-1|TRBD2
TGCAGCGTTAATGCGGGGGGCTACGAGCAGTACTTC
CSVNAGGYEQYF
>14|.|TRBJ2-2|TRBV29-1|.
TGCAGCGTTGAAGACAGGGGGAACACCGGGGAGCTGTTTTTT
CSVEDRGNTGELFF
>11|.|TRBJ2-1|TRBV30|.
TGTGCCTGGAGTCCATACAATGAGCAGTTCTTC
CAWSPYNEQFF
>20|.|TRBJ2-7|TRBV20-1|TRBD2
TGCAGTGCCCAACTAGCGGGGGCCATAACCCAACTCCATCCCTCCTACGAGCAGTACTTC
CSAQLAGAITQLHPSYEQYF
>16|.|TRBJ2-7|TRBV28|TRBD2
TGTGCCAGCAAGGTATGGGGACTAGCGGGAGACTACGAGCAGTACTTC
CASKVWGLAGDYEQYF
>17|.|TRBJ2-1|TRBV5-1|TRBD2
TGCGCCAGCAGCTCAGAACCGGGACTAGCGGGAGTATATGAGCAGTTCTTC
CASSSEPGLAGVYEQFF
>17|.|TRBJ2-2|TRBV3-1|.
TGTGCCAGCAGCCAAGGTGGGGTAGCGACGAACACCGGGGAGCTGTTTTTT
CASSQGGVATNTGELFF
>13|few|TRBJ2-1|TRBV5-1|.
TGCGCCAGCAGCTTTAGGGGACTTTCTGAGCAGTTCTTC
CASSFRGLSEQFF
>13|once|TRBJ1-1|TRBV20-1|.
TGCAGTGCTTGGGTCGGGATCGACACTGAAGCTTTCTTT
CSAWVGIDTEAFF
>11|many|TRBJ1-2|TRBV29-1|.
TGCAGCGTTGAATTGGGAGATGGCTACACCTTC
CSVELGDGYTF
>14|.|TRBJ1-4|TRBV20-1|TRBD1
TGCAGTGCTAGGTCAGGGGGCGAGAGGGAAAAACTGTTTTTT
CSARSGGEREKLFF
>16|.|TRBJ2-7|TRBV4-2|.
TGTGCCAGCAGCCAAGAAGGGCGCCCCGGGGCCTACGAGCAGTACTTC
CASSQEGRPGAYEQYF
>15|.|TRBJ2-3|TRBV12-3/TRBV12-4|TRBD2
TGTGCCAGCAGTTTAATTGGGACTAGCACAGATATGCAGTATTTT
CASSLIGTSTDMQYF
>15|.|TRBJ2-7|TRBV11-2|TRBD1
TGTGCCAGCAGTGAACACCGGGACAGGCTCTACGAGCAGTACTTC
CASSEHRDRLYEQYF
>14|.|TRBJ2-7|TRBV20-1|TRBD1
TGCAGTGCTAGGAATCTGGGACAGGGACACGAGCAGTACTTC
CSARNLGQGHEQYF
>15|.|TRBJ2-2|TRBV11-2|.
TGTGCCAGCAGCTTAGTCTGGGCGAACACCGGGGAGCTGTTTTTT
CASSLVWANTGELFF
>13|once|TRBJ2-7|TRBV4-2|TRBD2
TGTGCCAGCAGCCAAACTAGCGGGAGAGAGCAGTACTTC
CASSQTSGREQYF
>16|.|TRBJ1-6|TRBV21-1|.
TGTGCCAGCAGCACGCAGGGGGTTTGCTATAATTCACCCCTCCACTTT
CASSTQGVCYNSPLHF
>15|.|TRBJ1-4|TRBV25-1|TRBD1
TGTGCCAGCAGTGAACCCGGGACAGGGGGAGAAAAACTGTTTTTT
CASSEPGTGGEKLFF
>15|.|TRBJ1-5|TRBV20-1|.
TGCAGTGCTAGAGATCAGAGACAGCCGAATCAGCCCCAGCATTTT
CSARDQRQPNQPQHF
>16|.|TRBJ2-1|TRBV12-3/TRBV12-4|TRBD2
TGTGCCAGCAGTTTTTCGCGCGGGAGGGTAGGGAATGAGCAGTTCTTC
CASSFSRGRVGNEQFF
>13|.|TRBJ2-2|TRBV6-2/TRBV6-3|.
TGTGCCAGCAGTTCCTCTTGGATCGGGGAGCTGTTTTTT
CASSSSWIGELFF
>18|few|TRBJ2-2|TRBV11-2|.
TGTGCCAGCAGCGTGTCCTGGGGGTGGACTTTGAACACCGGGGAGCTGTTTTTT
CASSVSWGWTLNTGELFF
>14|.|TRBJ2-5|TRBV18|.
TGTGCCAGCTCACCCCTCGGGGTCCAAGAGACCCAGTACTTC
CASSPLGVQETQYF
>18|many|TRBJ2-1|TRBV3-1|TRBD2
TGTGCCAGCAGCCAAGAGCTCCTAGCGGGGGGCCTATACAATGAGCAGTTCTTC
CASSQELLAGGLYNEQFF
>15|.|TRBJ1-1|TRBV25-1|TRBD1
TGTGCCAGCAGTGAATCAGAGACAGGGCTCACTGAAGCTTTCTTT
CASSESETGLTEAFF
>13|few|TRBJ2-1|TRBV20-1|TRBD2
TGCAGCGGAGGACTAGCGGGACCCAATGAGCAGTTCTTC
CSGGLAGPNEQFF
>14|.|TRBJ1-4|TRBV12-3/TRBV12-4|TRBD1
TGTGCCAGCAGTCCGACAGGGAGGGATGAAAAACTGTTTTTT
CASSPTGRDEKLFF
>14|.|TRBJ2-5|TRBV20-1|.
TGCAGTGCTAGAGATCCCAGGGTTTGGGAGACCCAGTACTTC
CSARDPRVWETQYF
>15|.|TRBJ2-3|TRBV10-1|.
TGCGCCAGCAGTCGAGAGGACAGTTCCACAGATACGCAGTATTTT
CASSREDSSTDTQYF